One sample yielded the 9 T cell receptor beta chains listed below, sequenced in a study of blood T cells in healthy people across ages. Then a second PCR, running roughly 7 to 11 cycles, was carried out with a sample-barcoded 5' primer and a J-beta primer mix. TCRdb itself ran the 5' RACE reads through MiXCR, one entry per CDR3 protein. The sample lists more than 900,000 distinct CDR3 sequences; roughly 24% were seen once. This sample also belongs to another study, concerning T cells of mothers and their children.

The source material was blood. The receptors were gathered from a girl aged 2 to 9 in good health.

This clonotype has more than one count but fewer than ten. This chain links TRBV2 with TRBJ2-7; 7 positions match TRBD2. CDR1 is SNHLY, CDR2 FYNNEI, per germline. The V gene end was trimmed by 3 bases and the J gene end by 7 bases; junction bases not matched to a gene: 18. The CDR3 is 17 residues long. CDR3 in DNA: TGTGCCAGCAGTGACGCGAGATATGCGGGGGAAGGTTTGGAGCAGTACTTC. Its translation: CASSDARYAGEGLEQYF. The variable domain in full, completed from reference TRBV2 and TRBJ2-7, reads EPEVTQTPSHQVTQMGQEVILRCVPISNHLYFYWYRQILGQKVEFLVSFYNNEISEKSEIFDDQFSVERPDGSNFTLKIRSTKLEDSAMYFCASSDARYAGEGLEQYFGPGTRLTVT.

The CDR3 DNA sequence: TGTGCCAGCAGCTTAGTAGGGACAGGTCAGGAGCAGTACTTC. It specifies CASSLVGTGQEQYF. The chain recombines TRBV7-2 with TRBJ2-7, with 8 bases lining up with TRBD1. Germline-derived CDR1 and CDR2 are SGHTA and FQGNSA. This CDR3 contains 14 residues. Germline trimming cut 1 base from V and 7 bases from J; bases unmatched to any gene: 6.

Concerning this clonotype: The junction and the germline gene differ at one end; a read error may be behind it. The V call is TRBV20-1, the J call TRBJ1-4; no clear D gene. CDR1 and CDR2 from the germline V gene are DFQATT and SNEGSKA (reference sequence). This CDR3 comprises 10 residues. The CDR3 DNA sequence: TGCAATGCTAATCTTTGGAAACTGTTTTTT. Translated: CNANLWKLFF.

The chain links TRBV28 to TRBJ2-4; possibly TRBD1 for D (6 bases). The CDR3 contains 20 residues. Germline assignment: CDR1 MDHEN and CDR2 SYDVKM. Trimming removed 4 bases from V and 0 bases from J, with 25 bases in between. The CDR3 protein is CASSSVDRPADAGAKNIQYF. CDR3 coding DNA: TGTGCCAGCAGTTCAGTTGACAGGCCCGCGGATGCGGGAGCCAAAAACATTCAGTACTTC.

In its sample, this clonotype was seen a few times. The gene calls are TRBV5-6 and TRBJ2-5; D unresolved. Deletions cut 0 bases from V and 0 bases from J, with 12 bases between. The germline V gene has CDR1 SGHDT and CDR2 YYEEEE. This CDR3 is built from 16 residues. CDR3 amino acids: CASSLGATLYQETQYF. For the CDR3, the DNA is TGTGCCAGCAGCTTGGGCGCTACCCTGTACCAAGAGACCCAGTACTTC.

Regarding this clonotype: At one end, the junction sequence differs from germline, possibly due to a read error. This chain links TRBV12-3 or TRBV12-4 with TRBJ1-1, with D possibly matching TRBD1 (6 bases). The CDR3 runs to 15 residues. As DNA, the CDR3 is TGTGCCAGCACTAACCTAGGGGGTATGAATACTGAAGCTTTCTTT. Protein sequence: CASTNLGGMNTEAFF.

This clonotype appeared a few times. The V call is TRBV4-1, the J call TRBJ2-7; unclear D gene. The V and J ends lost 4 bases and 6 bases respectively, with 19 bases between them. The CDR3 runs 15 residues. The V gene's germline CDR1 is MGHRA and CDR2 YSYEKL. The CDR3 spells CASSPDWPSLGEQYF. CDR3 coding DNA: TGCGCCAGCAGCCCCGACTGGCCTAGTCTCGGCGAGCAGTACTTC.

In its sample, this clonotype was seen a few times. The chain employs TRBV7-2 and TRBJ2-1; possible D gene TRBD2, 6 bases. The CDR3 length is 19 residues. The V end was cut by 3 bases, the J end by 0 bases, with 21 bases between. Per germline, CDR1 SGHTA and CDR2 FQGNSA. For the CDR3, the DNA is TGTGCCAGCAGCTTCCCAAAGGAGGGAGTTAGGAGCTCCTACAATGAGCAGTTCTTC. This gives the protein CASSFPKEGVRSSYNEQFF.

This chain connects TRBV5-5 to TRBJ2-5; no firm D call. Germline V gene lookup returns CDR1 SGHKS and CDR2 YYEKEE (reference sequence). V was pared by 4 bases and J by 5 bases, with 24 bases between. CDR3 length: 17 residues. The CDR3 DNA sequence: TGTGCCAGCAGCCCTCTAGTCGCCAGGTTTAGGCGGGAGACCCAGTACTTC. Its protein is CASSPLVARFRRETQYF.